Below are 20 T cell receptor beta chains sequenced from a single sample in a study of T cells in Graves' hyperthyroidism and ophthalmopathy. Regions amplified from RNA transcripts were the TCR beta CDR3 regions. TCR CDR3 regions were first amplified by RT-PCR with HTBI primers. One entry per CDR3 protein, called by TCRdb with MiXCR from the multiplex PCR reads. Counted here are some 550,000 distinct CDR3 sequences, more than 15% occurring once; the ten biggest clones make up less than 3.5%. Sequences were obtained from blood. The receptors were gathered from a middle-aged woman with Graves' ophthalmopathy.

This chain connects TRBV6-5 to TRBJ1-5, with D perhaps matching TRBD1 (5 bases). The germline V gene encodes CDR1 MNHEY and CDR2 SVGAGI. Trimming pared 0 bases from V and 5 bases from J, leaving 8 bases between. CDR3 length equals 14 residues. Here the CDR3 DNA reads TGTGCCAGCAGTTACTCGGGGACCGATCAGCCCCAGCATTTT. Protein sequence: CASSYSGTDQPQHF.

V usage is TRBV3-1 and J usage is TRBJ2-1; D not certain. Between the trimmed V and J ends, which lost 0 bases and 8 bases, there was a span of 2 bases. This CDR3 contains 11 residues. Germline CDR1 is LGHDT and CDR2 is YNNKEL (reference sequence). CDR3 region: CASSQDYEQFF. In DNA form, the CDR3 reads TGTGCCAGCAGCCAAGACTATGAGCAGTTCTTC.

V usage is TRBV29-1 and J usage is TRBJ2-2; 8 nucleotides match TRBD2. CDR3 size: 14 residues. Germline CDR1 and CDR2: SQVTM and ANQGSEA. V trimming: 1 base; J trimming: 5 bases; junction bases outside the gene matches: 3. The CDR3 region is CSVEAGGGTGELFF. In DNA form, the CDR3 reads TGCAGCGTTGAAGCGGGAGGGGGGACCGGGGAGCTGTTTTTT.

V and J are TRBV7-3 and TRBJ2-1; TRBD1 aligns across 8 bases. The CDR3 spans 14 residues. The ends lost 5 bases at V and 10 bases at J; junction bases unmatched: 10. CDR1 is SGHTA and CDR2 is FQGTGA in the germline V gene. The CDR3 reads CASSQGGTGTEQFF. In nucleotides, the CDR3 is TGTGCCAGCAGCCAAGGCGGGACAGGCACCGAGCAGTTCTTC.

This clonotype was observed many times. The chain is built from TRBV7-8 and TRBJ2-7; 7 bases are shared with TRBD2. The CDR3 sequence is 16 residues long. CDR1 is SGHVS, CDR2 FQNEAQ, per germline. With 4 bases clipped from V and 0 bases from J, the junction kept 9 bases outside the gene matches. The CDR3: CASSSPPGRSSYEQYF. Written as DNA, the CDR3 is TGTGCCAGCAGCTCCCCTCCCGGGAGGAGCTCCTACGAGCAGTACTTC.

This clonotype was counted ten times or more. The CDR3 bases are TGCGCCAGCAGCCCTGGACAGGGGATCGGGGAGCTGTTTTTT. Translation gives CASSPGQGIGELFF. The V call is TRBV5-1, the J call TRBJ2-2; 9 nucleotides match TRBD1. From germline, CDR1 is SGHRS and CDR2 YFSETQ. This CDR3 is 14 amino acids long. Trimming cost V 4 bases and J 7 bases; bases outside gene matches: 5.

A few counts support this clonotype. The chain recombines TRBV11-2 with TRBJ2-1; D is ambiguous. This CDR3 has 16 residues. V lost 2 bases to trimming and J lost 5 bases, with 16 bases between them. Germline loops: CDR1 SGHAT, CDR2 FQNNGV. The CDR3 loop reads CASSLSYTDSNNEQFF. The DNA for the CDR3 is TGTGCCAGCAGCTTATCCTATACGGATTCTAACAATGAGCAGTTCTTC.

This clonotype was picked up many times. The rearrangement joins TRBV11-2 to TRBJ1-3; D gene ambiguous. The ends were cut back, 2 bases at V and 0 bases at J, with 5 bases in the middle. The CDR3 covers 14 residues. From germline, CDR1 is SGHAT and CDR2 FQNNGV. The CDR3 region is CASSLTHSGNTIYF. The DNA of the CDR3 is TGTGCCAGCAGCTTAACACACTCTGGAAACACCATATATTTT.

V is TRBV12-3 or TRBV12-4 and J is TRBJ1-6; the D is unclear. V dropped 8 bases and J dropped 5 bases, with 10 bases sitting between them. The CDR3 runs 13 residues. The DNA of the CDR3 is TGTGCCAGCGGTGGTGGGCATAATTCACCCCTCCACTTT. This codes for CASGGGHNSPLHF.

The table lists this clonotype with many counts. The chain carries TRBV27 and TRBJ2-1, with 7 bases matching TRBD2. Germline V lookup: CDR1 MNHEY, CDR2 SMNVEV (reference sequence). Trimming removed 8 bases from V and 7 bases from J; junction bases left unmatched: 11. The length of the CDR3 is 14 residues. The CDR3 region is CASGYMRESNEQFF. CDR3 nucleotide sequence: TGTGCCAGCGGCTACATGCGGGAGAGTAATGAGCAGTTCTTC.

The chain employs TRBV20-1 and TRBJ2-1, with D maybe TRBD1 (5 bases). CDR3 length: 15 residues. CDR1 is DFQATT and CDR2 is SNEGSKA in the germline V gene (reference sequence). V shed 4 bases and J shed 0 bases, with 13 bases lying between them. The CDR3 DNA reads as TGCAGTGCTACAGGGTTTAGGAGCTCCTACAATGAGCAGTTCTTC. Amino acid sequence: CSATGFRSSYNEQFF.

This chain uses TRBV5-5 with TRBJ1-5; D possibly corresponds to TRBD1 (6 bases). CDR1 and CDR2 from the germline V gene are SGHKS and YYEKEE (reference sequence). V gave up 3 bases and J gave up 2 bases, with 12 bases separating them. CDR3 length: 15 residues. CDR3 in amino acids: CASSSEGEGNQPQHF. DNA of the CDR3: TGTGCCAGCAGCTCCGAGGGGGAGGGCAATCAGCCCCAGCATTTT. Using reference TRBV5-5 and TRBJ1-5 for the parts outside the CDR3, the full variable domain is DAGVTQSPTHLIKTRGQQVTLRCSPISGHKSVSWYQQVLGQGPQFIFQYYEKEERGRGNFPDRFSARQFPNYSSELNVNALLLGDSALYLCASSSEGEGNQPQHFGDGTRLSIL.

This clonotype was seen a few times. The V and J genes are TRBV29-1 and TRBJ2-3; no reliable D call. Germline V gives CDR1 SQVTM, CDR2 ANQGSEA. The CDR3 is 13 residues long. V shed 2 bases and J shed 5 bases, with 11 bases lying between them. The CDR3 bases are TGCAGCGTTGAATTATGGTTGGAAGATACGCAGTATTTT. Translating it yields CSVELWLEDTQYF.

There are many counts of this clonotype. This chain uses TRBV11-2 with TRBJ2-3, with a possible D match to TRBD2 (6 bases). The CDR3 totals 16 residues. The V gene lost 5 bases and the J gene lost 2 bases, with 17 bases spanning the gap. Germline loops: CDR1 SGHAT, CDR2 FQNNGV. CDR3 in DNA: TGTGCCAGCAGCCCAAGCTTTGGGGGGAACACAGATACGCAGTATTTT. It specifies CASSPSFGGNTDTQYF.

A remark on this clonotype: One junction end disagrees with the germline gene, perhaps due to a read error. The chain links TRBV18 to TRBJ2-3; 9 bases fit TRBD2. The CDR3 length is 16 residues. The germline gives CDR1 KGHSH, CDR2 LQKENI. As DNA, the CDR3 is TGTGTCAGCTCACCCCTTCCGGCTAGCGGGGCAGATACGCAGTATTTT. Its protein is CVSSPLPASGADTQYF.

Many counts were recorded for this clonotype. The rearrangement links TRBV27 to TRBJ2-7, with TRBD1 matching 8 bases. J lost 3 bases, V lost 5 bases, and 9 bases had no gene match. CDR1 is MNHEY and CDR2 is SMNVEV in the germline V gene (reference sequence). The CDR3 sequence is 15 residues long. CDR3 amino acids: CASSPFPGGGYEQYF. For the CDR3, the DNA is TGTGCCAGCAGTCCCTTTCCAGGGGGCGGCTACGAGCAGTACTTC.

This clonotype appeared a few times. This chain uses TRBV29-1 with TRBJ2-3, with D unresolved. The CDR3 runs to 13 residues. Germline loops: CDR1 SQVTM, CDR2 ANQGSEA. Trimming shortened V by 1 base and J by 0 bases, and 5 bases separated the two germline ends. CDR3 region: CSVEGSSTDTQYF. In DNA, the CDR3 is TGCAGCGTTGAAGGTAGTAGCACAGATACGCAGTATTTT.

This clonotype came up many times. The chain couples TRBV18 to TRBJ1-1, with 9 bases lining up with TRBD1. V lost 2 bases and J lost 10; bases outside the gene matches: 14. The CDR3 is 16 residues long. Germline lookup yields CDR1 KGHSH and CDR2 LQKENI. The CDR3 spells CASSPVRDRANGPAFF. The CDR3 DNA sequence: TGTGCCAGCTCACCAGTCCGGGACAGGGCCAACGGTCCAGCTTTCTTT.

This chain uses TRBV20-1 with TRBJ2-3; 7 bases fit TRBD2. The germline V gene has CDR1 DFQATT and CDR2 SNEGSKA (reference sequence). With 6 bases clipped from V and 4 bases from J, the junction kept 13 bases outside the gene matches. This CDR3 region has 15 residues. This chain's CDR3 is CSAPDGGAGADTQYF. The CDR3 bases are TGCAGTGCCCCTGACGGTGGGGCGGGAGCAGATACGCAGTATTTT.

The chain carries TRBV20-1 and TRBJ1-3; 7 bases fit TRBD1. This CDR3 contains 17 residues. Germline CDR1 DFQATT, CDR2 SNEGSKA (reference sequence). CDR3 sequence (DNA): TGCAGGGTCCGGGGCAGGGGGATTGAGGACTCTGGAAACACCATATATTTT. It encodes CRVRGRGIEDSGNTIYF.